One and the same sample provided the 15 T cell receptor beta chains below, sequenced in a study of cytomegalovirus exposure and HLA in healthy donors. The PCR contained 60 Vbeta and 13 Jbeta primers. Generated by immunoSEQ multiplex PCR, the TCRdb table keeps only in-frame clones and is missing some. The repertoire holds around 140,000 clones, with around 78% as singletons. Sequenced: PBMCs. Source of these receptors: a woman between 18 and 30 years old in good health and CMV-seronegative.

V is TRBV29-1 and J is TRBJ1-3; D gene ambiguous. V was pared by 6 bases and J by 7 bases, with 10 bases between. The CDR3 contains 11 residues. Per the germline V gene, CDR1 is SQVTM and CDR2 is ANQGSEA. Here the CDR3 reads CSVEVWNTIYF. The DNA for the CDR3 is TGCAGCGTCGAGGTTTGGAACACCATATATTTT.

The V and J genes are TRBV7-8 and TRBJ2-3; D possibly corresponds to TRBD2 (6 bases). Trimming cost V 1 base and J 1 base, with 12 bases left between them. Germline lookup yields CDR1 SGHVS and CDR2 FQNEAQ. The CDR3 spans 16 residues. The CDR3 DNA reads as TGTGCCAGCAGCTTAGATCCGGGACTTCGCACAGATACGCAGTATTTT. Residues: CASSLDPGLRTDTQYF.

The DNA for the CDR3 is TGTGCCAGCAGTTACTCCTGGGGGCTCCGCACAGATACGCAGTATTTT. Translated, it gives CASSYSWGLRTDTQYF. The genes are TRBV6-5 and TRBJ2-3; perhaps TRBD1 as D (6 bases). CDR3 length equals 16 residues. The V gene lost 0 bases and the J gene lost 1 base, with 11 bases spanning the gap. Per the germline V gene, CDR1 is MNHEY and CDR2 is SVGAGI.

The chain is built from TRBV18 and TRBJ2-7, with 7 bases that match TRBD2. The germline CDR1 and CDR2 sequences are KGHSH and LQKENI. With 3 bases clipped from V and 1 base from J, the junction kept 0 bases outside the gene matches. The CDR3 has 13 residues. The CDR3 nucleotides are TGTGCCAGCTCACCGGGACTATCCTACGAGCAGTACTTC. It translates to CASSPGLSYEQYF. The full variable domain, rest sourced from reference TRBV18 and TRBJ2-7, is NAGVMQNPRHLVRRRGQEARLRCSPMKGHSHVYWYRQLPEEGLKFMVYLQKENIIDESGMPKERFSAEFPKEGPSILRIQQVVRGDSAAYFCASSPGLSYEQYFGPGTRLTVT.

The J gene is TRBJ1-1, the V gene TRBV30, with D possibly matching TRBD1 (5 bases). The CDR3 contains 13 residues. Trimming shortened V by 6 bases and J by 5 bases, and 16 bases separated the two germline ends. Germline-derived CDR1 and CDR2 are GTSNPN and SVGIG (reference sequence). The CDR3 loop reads CACTPLTGTEAFF. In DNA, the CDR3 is TGTGCCTGTACCCCCCTTACAGGTACTGAAGCTTTCTTT.

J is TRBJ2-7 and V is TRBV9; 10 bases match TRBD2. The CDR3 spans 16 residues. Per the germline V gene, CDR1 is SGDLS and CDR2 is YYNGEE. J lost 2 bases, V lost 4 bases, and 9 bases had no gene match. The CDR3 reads CASSSRPLAGAYEQYF. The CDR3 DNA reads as TGTGCCAGCAGCTCCAGACCCCTAGCGGGAGCCTACGAGCAGTACTTC.

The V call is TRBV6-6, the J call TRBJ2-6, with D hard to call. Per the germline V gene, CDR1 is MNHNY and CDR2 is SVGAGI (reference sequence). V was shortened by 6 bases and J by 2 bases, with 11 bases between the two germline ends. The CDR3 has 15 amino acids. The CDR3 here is CASSDYMAGANVLTF. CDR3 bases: TGTGCCAGCAGCGATTACATGGCTGGGGCCAACGTCCTGACTTTC.

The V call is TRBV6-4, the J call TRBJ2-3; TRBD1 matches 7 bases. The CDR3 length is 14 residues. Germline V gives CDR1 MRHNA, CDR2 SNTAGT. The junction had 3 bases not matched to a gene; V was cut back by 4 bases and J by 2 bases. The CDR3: CASSVTGNTDTQYF. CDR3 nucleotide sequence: TGTGCCAGCAGTGTGACAGGGAACACAGATACGCAGTATTTT.

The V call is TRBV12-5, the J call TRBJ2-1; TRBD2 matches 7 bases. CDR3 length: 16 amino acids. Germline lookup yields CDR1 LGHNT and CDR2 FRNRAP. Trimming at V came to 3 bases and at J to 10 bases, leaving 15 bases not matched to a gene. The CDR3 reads CASGFRWTTSRIEQFF. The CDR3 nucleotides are TGTGCTAGTGGTTTCCGATGGACGACTAGCCGTATCGAGCAGTTCTTC.

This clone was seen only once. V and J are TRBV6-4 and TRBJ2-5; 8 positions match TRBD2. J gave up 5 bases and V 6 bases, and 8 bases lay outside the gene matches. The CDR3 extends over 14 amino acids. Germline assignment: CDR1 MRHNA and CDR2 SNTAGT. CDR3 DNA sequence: TGTGCCAGCAGCCCGGGTAGCGGGACTGAGACCCAGTACTTC. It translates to CASSPGSGTETQYF.

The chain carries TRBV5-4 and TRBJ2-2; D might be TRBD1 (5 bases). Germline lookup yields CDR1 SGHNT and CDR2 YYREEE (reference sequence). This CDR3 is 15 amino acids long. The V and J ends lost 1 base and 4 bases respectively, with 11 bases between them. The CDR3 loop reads CASSLQGTPTGELFF. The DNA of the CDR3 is TGTGCCAGCAGCTTGCAGGGTACCCCCACCGGGGAGCTGTTTTTT.

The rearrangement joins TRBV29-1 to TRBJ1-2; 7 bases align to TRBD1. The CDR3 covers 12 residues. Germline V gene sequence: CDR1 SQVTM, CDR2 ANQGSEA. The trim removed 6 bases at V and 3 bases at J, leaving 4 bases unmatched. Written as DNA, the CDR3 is TGCAGCGTCCTAGACAGGGACTATGGCTACACCTTC. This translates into CSVLDRDYGYTF. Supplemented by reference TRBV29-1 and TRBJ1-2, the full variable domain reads SAVISQKPSRDICQRGTSLTIQCQVDSQVTMMFWYRQQPGQSLTLIATANQGSEATYESGFVIDKFPISRPNLTFSTLTVSNMSPEDSSIYLCSVLDRDYGYTFGSGTRLTVV.

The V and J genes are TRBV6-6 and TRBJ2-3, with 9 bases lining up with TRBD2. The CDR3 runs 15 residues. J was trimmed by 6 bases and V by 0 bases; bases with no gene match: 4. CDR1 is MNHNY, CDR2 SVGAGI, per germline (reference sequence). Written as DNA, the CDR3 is TGTGCCAGCAGTTACTCTAGCGGGAGTTGGGATACGCAGTATTTT. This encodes CASSYSSGSWDTQYF.

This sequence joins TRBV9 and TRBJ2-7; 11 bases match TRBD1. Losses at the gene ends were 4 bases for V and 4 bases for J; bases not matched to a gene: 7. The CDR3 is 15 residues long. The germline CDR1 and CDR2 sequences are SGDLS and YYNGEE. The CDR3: CASSFRTGGIYEQYF. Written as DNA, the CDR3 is TGTGCCAGCAGCTTCCGGACAGGGGGCATTTACGAGCAGTACTTC.

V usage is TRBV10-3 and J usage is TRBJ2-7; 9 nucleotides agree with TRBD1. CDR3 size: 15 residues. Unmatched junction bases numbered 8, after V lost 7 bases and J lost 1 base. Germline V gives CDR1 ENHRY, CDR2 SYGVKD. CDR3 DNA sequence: TGTGCCATCACCCTCGGGACAGGGAATTCCTACGAGCAGTACTTC. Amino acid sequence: CAITLGTGNSYEQYF.